The present T cell receptor (beta chain) was sequenced within a study of T-cell reconstitution after alpha-beta-depleted transplantation in children. V was pared by 4 bases and J by 2 bases, with 12 bases between. CDR1 and CDR2 from the germline V gene are SGHRS and YFSETQ. The length of the CDR3 is 14 residues. TCRbeta library construction was performed incorporating unique molecular identifiers. TCRdb re-called the PCR reads through MiXCR, storing one row per CDR3 protein. The sample holds a few hundred thousand distinct CDR3 sequences; around 9.9% are singletons and the top ten take over 25%. There are many counts of this clonotype.

Sequences were derived from PBMCs, sampled before TCRalphabeta/CD19-depleted stem cell transplant. This rearrangement joins TRBV5-1 to TRBJ2-5, with a weak D call TRBD2 (6 bases). This TCR was sampled from a child less than two years old with acute myeloid leukemia, due to receive a stem cell transplant. The chain's CDR3 is CASSPDGGQETQYF. CDR3 sequence (DNA): TGCGCCAGCAGCCCAGACGGGGGACAAGAGACCCAGTACTTC.